This T cell receptor beta chain was obtained from a study of cytomegalovirus exposure and HLA in healthy donors. Generated by immunoSEQ multiplex PCR, the TCRdb table keeps only in-frame clones and is missing some. The sample has 210,000 or so clones; around 90% are singletons. The CDR3 is 15 residues long. V was shortened by 6 bases and J by 0 bases, with 15 bases between the two germline ends. Germline V gene data show CDR1 as MNHEY and CDR2 as SMNVEV (reference sequence). V gene TRBV27 combines with J gene TRBJ2-7, with D perhaps matching TRBD1 (5 bases). The TCR was taken from a young woman in good health and CMV-seronegative. The sample taken for sequencing was PBMCs. CDR3 sequence (DNA): TGTGCCAGCAGAAGACAGCTCACTTACTCCTACGAGCAGTACTTC. Protein sequence: CASRRQLTYSYEQYF.